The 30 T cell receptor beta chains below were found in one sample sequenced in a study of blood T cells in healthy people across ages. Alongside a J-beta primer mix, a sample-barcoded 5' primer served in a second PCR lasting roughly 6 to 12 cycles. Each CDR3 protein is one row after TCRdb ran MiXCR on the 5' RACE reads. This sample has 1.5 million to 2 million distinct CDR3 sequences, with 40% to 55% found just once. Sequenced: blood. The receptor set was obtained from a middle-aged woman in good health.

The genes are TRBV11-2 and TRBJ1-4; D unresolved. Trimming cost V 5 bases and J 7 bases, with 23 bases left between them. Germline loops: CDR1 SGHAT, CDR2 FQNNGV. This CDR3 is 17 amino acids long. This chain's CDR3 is CASSQASGVGRSEKLFF. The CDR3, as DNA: TGTGCCAGCAGCCAAGCCTCTGGGGTTGGCCGCTCTGAAAAACTGTTTTTT.

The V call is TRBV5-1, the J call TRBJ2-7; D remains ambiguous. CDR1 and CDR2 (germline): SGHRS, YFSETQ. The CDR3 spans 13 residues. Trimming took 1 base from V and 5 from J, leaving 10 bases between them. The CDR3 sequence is CASSLPAGDEQYF. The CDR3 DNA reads TGCGCCAGCAGCTTGCCGGCTGGGGACGAGCAGTACTTC.

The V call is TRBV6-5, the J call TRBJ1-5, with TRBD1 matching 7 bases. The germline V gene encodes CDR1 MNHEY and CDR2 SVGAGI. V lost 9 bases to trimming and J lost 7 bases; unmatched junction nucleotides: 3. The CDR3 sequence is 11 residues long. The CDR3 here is CASGTVQPQHF. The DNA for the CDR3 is TGTGCCAGTGGGACAGTACAGCCCCAGCATTTT.

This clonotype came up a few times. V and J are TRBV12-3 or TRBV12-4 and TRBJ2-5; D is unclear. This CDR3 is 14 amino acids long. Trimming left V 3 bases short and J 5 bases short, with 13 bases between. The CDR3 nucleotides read TGTGCCAGCAGTTTTGACTTAATGGTGGAGACCCAGTACTTC. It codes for CASSFDLMVETQYF.

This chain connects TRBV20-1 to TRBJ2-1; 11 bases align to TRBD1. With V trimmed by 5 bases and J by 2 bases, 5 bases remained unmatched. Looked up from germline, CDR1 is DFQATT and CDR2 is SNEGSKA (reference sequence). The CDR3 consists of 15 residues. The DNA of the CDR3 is TGCAGTGCTCCTGAGGGACAGGGGGCCTACAATGAGCAGTTCTTC. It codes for CSAPEGQGAYNEQFF.

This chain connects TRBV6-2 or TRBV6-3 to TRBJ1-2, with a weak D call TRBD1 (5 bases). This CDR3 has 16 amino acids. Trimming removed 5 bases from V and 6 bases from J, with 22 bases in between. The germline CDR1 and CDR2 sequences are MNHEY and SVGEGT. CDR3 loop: CASSPGPPTFENGYTF. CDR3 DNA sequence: TGTGCCAGCAGTCCGGGGCCCCCTACCTTCGAGAATGGCTACACCTTC.

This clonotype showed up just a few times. The CDR3 region has the DNA TGTGCCAGCAGTTTGTTCCGGGACAGGGGGGCTGGGGCCAACGTCCTGACTTTC. Translation: CASSLFRDRGAGANVLTF. The chain links TRBV27 to TRBJ2-6; 11 bases match TRBD1. The CDR3 sequence is 18 residues long. The V gene's germline CDR1 is MNHEY and CDR2 SMNVEV (reference sequence). The trim removed 3 bases at V and 2 bases at J, leaving 6 bases unmatched.

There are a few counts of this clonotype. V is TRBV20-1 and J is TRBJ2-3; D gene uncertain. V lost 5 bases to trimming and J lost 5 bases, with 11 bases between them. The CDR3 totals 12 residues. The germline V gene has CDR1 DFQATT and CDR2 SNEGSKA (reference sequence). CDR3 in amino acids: CSAPSRGDTQYF. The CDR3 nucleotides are TGCAGTGCTCCCTCCCGCGGAGATACGCAGTATTTT.

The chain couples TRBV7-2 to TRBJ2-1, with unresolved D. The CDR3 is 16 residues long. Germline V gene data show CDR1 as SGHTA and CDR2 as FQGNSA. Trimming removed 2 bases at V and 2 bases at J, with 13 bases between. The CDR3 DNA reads TGTGCCAGCAGCTTACTAGGGTTAGGGACCTACAATGAGCAGTTCTTC. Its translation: CASSLLGLGTYNEQFF.

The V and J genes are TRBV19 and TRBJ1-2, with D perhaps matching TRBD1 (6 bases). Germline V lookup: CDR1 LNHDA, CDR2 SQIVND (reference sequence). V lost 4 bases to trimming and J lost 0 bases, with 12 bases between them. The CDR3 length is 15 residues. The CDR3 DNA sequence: TGTGCCAGTAGTACCCGGACAGTCTCTAACTATGGCTACACCTTC. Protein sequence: CASSTRTVSNYGYTF.

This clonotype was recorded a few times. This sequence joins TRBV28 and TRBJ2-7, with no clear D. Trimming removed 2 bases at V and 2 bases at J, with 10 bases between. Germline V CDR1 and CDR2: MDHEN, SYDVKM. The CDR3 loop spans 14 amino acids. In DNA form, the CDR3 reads TGTGCCAGCAGTTTAGATGTCCGACCCTACGAGCAGTACTTC. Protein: CASSLDVRPYEQYF.

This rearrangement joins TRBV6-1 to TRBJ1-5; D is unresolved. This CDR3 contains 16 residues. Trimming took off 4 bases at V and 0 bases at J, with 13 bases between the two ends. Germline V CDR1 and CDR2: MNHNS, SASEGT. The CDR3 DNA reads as TGTGCCAGCAGTGGACCTTCATTGGATAGCAATCAGCCCCAGCATTTT. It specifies CASSGPSLDSNQPQHF.

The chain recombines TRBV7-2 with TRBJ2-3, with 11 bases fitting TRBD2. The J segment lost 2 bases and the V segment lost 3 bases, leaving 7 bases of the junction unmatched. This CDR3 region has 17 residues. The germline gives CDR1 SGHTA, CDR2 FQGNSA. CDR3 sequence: CASSFSRLAGITDTQYF. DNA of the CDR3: TGTGCCAGCAGCTTCTCCCGACTAGCGGGGATCACAGATACGCAGTATTTT.

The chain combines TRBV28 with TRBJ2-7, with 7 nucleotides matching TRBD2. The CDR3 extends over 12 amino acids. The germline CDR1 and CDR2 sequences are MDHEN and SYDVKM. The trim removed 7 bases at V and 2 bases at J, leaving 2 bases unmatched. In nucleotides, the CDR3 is TGTGCCAGCAATCGGGGGGCCTACGAGCAGTACTTC. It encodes CASNRGAYEQYF.

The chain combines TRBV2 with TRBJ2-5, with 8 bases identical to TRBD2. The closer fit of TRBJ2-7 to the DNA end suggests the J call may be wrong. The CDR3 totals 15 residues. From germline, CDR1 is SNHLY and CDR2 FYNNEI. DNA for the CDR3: TGTGCCAGCAGTGAAGAACGGGGGGGCCCCTACGAGCAGTACTTC. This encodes CASSEERGGPYEQYF.

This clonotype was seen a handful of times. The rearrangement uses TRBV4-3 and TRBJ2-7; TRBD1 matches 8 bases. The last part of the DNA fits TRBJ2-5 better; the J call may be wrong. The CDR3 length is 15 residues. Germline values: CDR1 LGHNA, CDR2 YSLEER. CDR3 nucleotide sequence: TGCGCCAGCAGCCAAACCCAGGGGGCTTTGGAGACCCAGTACTTC. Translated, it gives CASSQTQGALETQYF.

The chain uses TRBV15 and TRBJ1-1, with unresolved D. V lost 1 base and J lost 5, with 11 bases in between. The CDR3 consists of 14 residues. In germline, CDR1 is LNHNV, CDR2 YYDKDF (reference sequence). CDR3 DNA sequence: TGTGCCACCAGCAGAGTTGGGGTATCGACTGAAGCTTTCTTT. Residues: CATSRVGVSTEAFF.

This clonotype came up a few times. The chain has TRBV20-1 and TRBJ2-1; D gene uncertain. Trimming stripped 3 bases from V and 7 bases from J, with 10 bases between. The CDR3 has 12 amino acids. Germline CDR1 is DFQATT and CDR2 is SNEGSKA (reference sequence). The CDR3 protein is CSASATGNEQFF. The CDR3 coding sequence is TGCAGTGCTAGCGCCACTGGGAATGAGCAGTTCTTC.

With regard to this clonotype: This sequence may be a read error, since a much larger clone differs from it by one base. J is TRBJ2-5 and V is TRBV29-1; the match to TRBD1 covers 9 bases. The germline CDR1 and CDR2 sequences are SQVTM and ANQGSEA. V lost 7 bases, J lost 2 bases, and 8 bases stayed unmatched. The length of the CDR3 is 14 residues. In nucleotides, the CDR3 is TGCAGCGCTCGTCCCGGGACAGGGCAAGAGACCCAGTACTTC. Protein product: CSARPGTGQETQYF. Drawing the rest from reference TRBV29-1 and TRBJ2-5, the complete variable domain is SAVISQKPSRDICQRGTSLTIQCQVDSQVTMMFWYRQQPGQSLTLIATANQGSEATYESGFVIDKFPISRPNLTFSTLTVSNMSPEDSSIYLCSARPGTGQETQYFGPGTRLLVL.

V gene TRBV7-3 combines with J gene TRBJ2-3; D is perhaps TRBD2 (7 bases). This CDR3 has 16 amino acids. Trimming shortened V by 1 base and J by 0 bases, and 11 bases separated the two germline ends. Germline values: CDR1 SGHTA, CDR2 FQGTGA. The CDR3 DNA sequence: TGTGCCAGCAGCTTAAGGGCGGGGGCTAGCACAGATACGCAGTATTTT. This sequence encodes CASSLRAGASTDTQYF.

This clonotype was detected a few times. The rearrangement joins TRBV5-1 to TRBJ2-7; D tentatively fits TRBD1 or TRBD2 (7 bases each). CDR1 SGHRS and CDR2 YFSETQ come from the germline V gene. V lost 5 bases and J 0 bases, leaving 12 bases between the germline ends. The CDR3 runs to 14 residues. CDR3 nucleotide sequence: TGCGCCAGCAGGAAGCGGGACAGCTCCTACGAGCAGTACTTC. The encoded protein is CASRKRDSSYEQYF.

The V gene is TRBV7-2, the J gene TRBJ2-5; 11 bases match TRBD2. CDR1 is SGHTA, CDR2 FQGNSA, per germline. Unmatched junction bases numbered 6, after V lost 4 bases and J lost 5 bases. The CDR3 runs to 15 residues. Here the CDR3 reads CASSSRLAGRETQYF. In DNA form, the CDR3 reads TGTGCCAGCAGCTCAAGACTAGCGGGGAGGGAGACCCAGTACTTC.

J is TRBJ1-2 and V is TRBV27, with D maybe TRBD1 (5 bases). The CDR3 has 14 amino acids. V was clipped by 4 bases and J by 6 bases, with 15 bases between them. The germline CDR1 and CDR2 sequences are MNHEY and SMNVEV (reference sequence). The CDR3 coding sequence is TGTGCCAGCAGTTCCGGTGGCAGGGTGAATGGCTACACCTTC. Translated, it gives CASSSGGRVNGYTF.

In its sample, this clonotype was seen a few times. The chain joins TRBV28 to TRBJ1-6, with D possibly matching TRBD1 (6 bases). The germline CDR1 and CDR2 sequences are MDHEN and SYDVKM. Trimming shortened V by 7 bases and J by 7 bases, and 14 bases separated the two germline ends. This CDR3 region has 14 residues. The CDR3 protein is CASNVLTGNSPLHF. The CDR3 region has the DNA TGTGCCAGCAATGTATTAACAGGGAATTCACCCCTCCACTTT.

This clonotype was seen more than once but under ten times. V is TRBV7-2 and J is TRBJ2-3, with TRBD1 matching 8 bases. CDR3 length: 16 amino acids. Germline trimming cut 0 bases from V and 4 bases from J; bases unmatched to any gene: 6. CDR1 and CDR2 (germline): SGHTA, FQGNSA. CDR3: CASSLAVTGGSDTQYF. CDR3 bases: TGTGCCAGCAGCTTAGCAGTAACAGGGGGTTCAGATACGCAGTATTTT. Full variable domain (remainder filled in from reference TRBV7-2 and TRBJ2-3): GAGVSQSPSNKVTEKGKDVELRCDPISGHTALYWYRQSLGQGLEFLIYFQGNSAPDKSGLPSDRFSAERTGGSVSTLTIQRTQQEDSAVYLCASSLAVTGGSDTQYFGPGTRLTVL.

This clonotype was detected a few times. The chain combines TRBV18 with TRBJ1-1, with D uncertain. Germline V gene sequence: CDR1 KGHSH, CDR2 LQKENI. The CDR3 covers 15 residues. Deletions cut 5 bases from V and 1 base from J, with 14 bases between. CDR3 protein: CASSAGLAGNTEAFF. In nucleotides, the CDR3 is TGTGCCAGCTCAGCAGGACTCGCGGGGAACACTGAAGCTTTCTTT.

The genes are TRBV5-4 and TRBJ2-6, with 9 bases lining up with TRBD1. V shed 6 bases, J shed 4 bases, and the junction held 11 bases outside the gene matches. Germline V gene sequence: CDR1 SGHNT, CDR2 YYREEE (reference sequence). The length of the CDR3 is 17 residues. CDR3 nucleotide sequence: TGTGCCAGCACCCCTCCCGGGACAGGGTTCGGGGCCAACGTCCTGACTTTC. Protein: CASTPPGTGFGANVLTF. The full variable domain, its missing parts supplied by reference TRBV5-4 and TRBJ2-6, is ETGVTQSPTHLIKTRGQQVTLRCSSQSGHNTVSWYQQALGQGPQFIFQYYREEENGRGNFPPRFSGLQFPNYSSELNVNALELDDSALYLCASTPPGTGFGANVLTFGAGSRLTVL.

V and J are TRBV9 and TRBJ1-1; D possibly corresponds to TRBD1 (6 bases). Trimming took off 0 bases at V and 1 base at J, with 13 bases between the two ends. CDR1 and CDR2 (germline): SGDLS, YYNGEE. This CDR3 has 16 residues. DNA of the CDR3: TGTGCCAGCAGCGTAGGACTTCGGGACAAGAACACTGAAGCTTTCTTT. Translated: CASSVGLRDKNTEAFF.

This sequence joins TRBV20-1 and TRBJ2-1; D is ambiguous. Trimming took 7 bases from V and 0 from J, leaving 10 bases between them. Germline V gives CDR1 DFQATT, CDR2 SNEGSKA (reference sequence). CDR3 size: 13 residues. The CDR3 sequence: CSGVGISYNEQFF. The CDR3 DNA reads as TGCAGTGGGGTGGGGATCTCCTACAATGAGCAGTTCTTC.

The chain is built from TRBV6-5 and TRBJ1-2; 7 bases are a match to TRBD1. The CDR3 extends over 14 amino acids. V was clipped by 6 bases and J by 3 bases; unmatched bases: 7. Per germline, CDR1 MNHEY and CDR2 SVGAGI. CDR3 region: CASSAGTVDYGYTF. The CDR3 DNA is TGTGCCAGCAGCGCCGGGACAGTAGACTATGGCTACACCTTC.